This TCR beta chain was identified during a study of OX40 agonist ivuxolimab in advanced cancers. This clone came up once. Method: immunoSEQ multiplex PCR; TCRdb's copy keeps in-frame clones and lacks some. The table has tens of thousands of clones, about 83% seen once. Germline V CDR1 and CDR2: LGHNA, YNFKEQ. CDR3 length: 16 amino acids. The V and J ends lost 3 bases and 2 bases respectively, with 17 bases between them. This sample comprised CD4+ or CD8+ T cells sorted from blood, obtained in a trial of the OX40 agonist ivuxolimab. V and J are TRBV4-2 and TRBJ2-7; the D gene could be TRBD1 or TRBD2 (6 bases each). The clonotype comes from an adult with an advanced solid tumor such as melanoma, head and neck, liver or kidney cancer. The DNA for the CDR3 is TGTGCCAGCAGCCAGGCCTCGGGGGCCACCCCCTACGAGCAGTACTTC. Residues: CASSQASGATPYEQYF.